This T cell receptor beta chain was sequenced during a study of shared clonotypes between healthy human individuals. Points from the study as a whole: Clonotype sharing among donors was thought likely to change with sequencing depth.

Regarding this clone: The antigen is not known.

The CDR3 is made up of 15 amino acids. Germline V gene sequence: CDR1 SEHNR, CDR2 FQNEAQ (reference sequence). V trimming: 5 bases; J trimming: 5 bases; junction bases outside the gene matches: 7. The authors' processing: For the immunoSEQ data, sequences were junction-only without quality scores, so filtering differed. The data were produced by immunoSEQ multiplex PCR, yet TCRdb's version contains in-frame clones alone and is incomplete. V and J calls plus clone size are reproduced from that table; the DNA served to infer D and trimming. The sample has about 2.3 million clones; 90% to 95% are singletons.

Sequencing was performed on naive CD4+ T cells from PBMCs. Stated subset: CD45RA+ positively selected. The sequence was obtained from a man between 18 and 35 years old in good health. Some clones in this sample may be carry-over from other donors' samples. This sequence joins TRBV7-9 and TRBJ2-5; 11 bases align to TRBD1. Written as DNA, the CDR3 is TGTGCCAGCAGCCTTAGGACAGGGGGCGATGAGACCCAGTACTTC. As protein: CASSLRTGGDETQYF. The variable domain in full, with the rest retrieved from reference TRBV7-9 and TRBJ2-5, is DTGVSQNPRHKITKRGQNVTFRCDPISEHNRLYWYRQTLGQGPEFLTYFQNEAQLEKSRLLSDRFSAERPKGSFSTLEIQRTEQGDSAMYLCASSLRTGGDETQYFGPGTRLLVL.